The following is a TCR beta chain sequence with its context. This sample was taken from a study of blood T cell repertoires in COVID-19. Study summary: Sites across the United States, Italy and Spain contributed samples from acute and convalescent COVID-19.

Authors' methods: By means of reference gene primer amplification, nucleated cell counts were estimated. Sequenced by immunoSEQ multiplex PCR; TCRdb stores in-frame clones only, minus some. The DNA gave D and trimming, while V, J and clone size come from that table. The sample carries around 170,000 clones, 85% to 90% recorded once. From germline, CDR1 is MGHDK and CDR2 SYGVNS. The CDR3 loop spans 17 amino acids. After removal of 4 bases from V and 0 bases from J, the junction contained 9 bases not matched to a gene. The rearrangement uses TRBV25-1 and TRBJ2-1; 7 bases agree with TRBD2. The source is a man aged 50 or older with active or convalescent COVID-19. The specimen was peripheral blood. The CDR3 protein is CASSGKRGRSSYNEQFF. CDR3 sequence (DNA): TGTGCCAGCAGTGGGAAGCGGGGCCGAAGCTCCTACAATGAGCAGTTCTTC.